This record looks at one T cell receptor beta chain sequence and its context. Its antigen specificity is not known. Base qualities are not at hand, and no much larger clone is one base apart. This specimen includes other DNA sequences encoding the same CDR3. TCRbeta CDR3 regions were amplified from genomic DNA by means of the immunoSEQ Assay, a bias-controlled multiplex PCR. Concerning the study's data processing: Within the assay, amplification of reference gene primers was used to estimate how many nucleated cells each sample contained. Sequence reads were collapsed and filtered to measure the absolute abundance of every unique TCRbeta CDR3 rearrangement. For each sample, productive Simpson clonality was calculated as the square root of Simpson's diversity index across productive rearrangements. This is the immuneACCESS table as TCRdb keeps it, with only in-frame sequences that have V and J called. A part of the clones is gone; compared with another copy, unresolved V genes explain less than half, and the rest is unexplained. V, J and clone size are taken as reported in that table, and D and trimming were inferred from the DNA itself. Here the sample has roughly 160,000 clones; roughly 93% occur a single time. The ten largest clones represent more than 2% of the sample.

The collaborating institutions used their own protocols to collect whole blood in K2EDTA tubes. For TCRbeta analysis, collaborator samples were shipped as frozen whole blood, as isolated PBMCs, or as DNA extracted from either sample type. The trim is 2 bases for V and 7 bases for J, with a gap of 9 bases between the germline ends. Inclusive of the bounding cysteine and phenylalanine, the CDR3 is 13 residues long. Only CDR3 DNA is held: 39 bases, read in frame from base 1. The data are from a study of blood T cell repertoires in COVID-19 (TCRdb year 2020). About the investigation overall: Collaborator samples came from the United States, Italy and Spain and covered acute and convalescent phases of COVID-19. The material from the prospective study consisted of cDNA or gDNA derived from T cells, B-cell-depleted T cells, or PBMCs. Deeply sampled blood TCRbeta repertoires from subjects exposed to, actively infected with, or recovered from COVID-19 were included in the dataset. The repertoires were made available in a free public database intended to serve as a resource for research on the immune response to SARS-CoV-2. The samples were drawn from two sources: the first 160 participants of the ongoing ImmuneRACE study, and 1,200 or so subjects contributed by 6 global collaborators. A de-identified subject ID, COVID-19 status, age in years and sex were almost always included in the sample metadata. Where available, HLA class I and class II types were taken from metadata supplied by the sample provider and were not determined by assay-based typing.

What the research found in general, with its limitations: The quantity of clinical and demographic metadata differed by source and by participant and was supplied without curation.

Material: peripheral blood. The clonotype was recovered from a man aged 18 to 30 with acute or convalescent COVID-19. The chain couples TRBV12-3 or TRBV12-4 to TRBJ1-5; the D region possibly corresponds to TRBD1 (6 bases align). The DNA sequence is as follows: TGTGCCAGCAGTTTAACAGGGAACCAGCCCCAGCATTTT. Translated, it reads CASSLTGNQPQHF.